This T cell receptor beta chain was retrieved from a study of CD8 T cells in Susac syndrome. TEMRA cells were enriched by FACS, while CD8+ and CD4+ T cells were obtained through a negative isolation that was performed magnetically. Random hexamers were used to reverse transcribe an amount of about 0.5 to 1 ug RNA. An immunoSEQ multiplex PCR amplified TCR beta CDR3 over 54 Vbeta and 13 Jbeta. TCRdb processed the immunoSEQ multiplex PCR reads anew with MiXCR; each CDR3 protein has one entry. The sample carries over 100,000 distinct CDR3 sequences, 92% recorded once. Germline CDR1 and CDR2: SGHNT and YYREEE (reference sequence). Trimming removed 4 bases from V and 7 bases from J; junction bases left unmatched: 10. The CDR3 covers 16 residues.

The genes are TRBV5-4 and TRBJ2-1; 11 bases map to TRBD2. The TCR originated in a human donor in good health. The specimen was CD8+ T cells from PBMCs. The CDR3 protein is CASSGAFGTSGNEQFF. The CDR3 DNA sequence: TGTGCCAGCAGCGGGGCTTTTGGGACTAGCGGAAATGAGCAGTTCTTC.